The 9 T cell receptor beta chains listed next were all sequenced from one sample in a study of blood T cell repertoires in COVID-19. Some clones are missing from TCRdb's copy, which holds only in-frame ones; the method was immunoSEQ multiplex PCR. The sample holds under 250,000 clones, roughly nine tenths seen once. The specimen was PBMCs or T cells enriched from blood (not recorded which). The origin of the receptors is a woman aged 18-29 years in a cohort exposed to, infected with or recovered from COVID-19 (not recorded which).

The J gene is TRBJ2-7, the V gene TRBV3-1 (or the pseudogene TRBV3-2), with 10 positions matching TRBD2. This CDR3 region has 17 residues. CDR1 is LGHDT and CDR2 is YNNKEL in the germline V gene (reference sequence). The ends lost 0 bases at V and 7 bases at J; junction bases unmatched: 12. DNA of the CDR3: TGTGCCAGCAGCCAAGATCAGCTAGCGGGGGCCTCCGGTGAGCAGTACTTC. Protein sequence: CASSQDQLAGASGEQYF.

The V gene is TRBV7-9, the J gene TRBJ2-1; TRBD1 matches at 9 bases. The CDR3 contains 17 residues. Per the germline V gene, CDR1 is SEHNR and CDR2 is FQNEAQ (reference sequence). V dropped 4 bases and J dropped 2; count of bases not matched to a gene: 9. The chain's CDR3 is CASSSRGQGPAYNEQFF. The CDR3 region has the DNA TGTGCCAGCAGCTCTCGGGGACAGGGACCAGCCTACAATGAGCAGTTCTTC.

The chain uses TRBV18 and TRBJ1-5; D unclear. V shed 9 bases and J shed 0 bases, with 15 bases lying between them. The CDR3 is made up of 15 amino acids. Germline values: CDR1 KGHSH, CDR2 LQKENI. CDR3 sequence reads: CASSDGEYSNQPQHF. The DNA of the CDR3 is TGTGCCAGTTCGGACGGGGAATATAGCAATCAGCCCCAGCATTTT.

The table lists this clone with a few counts. Written as DNA, the CDR3 is TGTGCCAGTACCCCGGCCATAGGGGCTTATGAAGCTTTCTTT. Its protein is CASTPAIGAYEAFF. The chain has TRBV19 and TRBJ1-1, with D possibly matching TRBD1 (5 bases). Germline V gene sequence: CDR1 LNHDA, CDR2 SQIVND (reference sequence). The CDR3 covers 14 residues. Trimming cost V 7 bases and J 7 bases, with 19 bases left between them.

The chain joins TRBV28 to TRBJ2-7; tentatively, D is TRBD2 (5 bases). The V end lost 3 bases, the J end lost 2 bases, and 17 bases lay between the germline ends. The CDR3 is 16 residues long. From germline, CDR1 is MDHEN and CDR2 SYDVKM. The CDR3 sequence: CASSLTPGLNPYEQYF. The CDR3 nucleotides read TGTGCCAGCAGTTTGACTCCGGGATTAAATCCCTACGAGCAGTACTTC.

This rearrangement joins TRBV19 to TRBJ1-1, with TRBD1 identical over 7 bases. Losses at the gene ends were 7 bases for V and 7 bases for J; bases not matched to a gene: 18. CDR1 LNHDA and CDR2 SQIVND come from the germline V gene (reference sequence). CDR3 length: 16 residues. As DNA, the CDR3 is TGTGCCAGTATCCCACTATCAGGACAGGCTGGGATTGAAGCTTTCTTT. Encoded protein: CASIPLSGQAGIEAFF.

The chain joins TRBV5-6 to TRBJ2-7; 7 bases align to TRBD1. The J segment lost 5 bases and the V segment lost 4 bases, leaving 6 bases of the junction unmatched. This CDR3 comprises 13 residues. CDR1 SGHDT and CDR2 YYEEEE come from the germline V gene. CDR3 sequence reads: CASSLVGTDEQYF. CDR3 bases: TGTGCCAGCAGCCTAGTCGGGACAGACGAGCAGTACTTC.

The V and J genes are TRBV28 and TRBJ1-2; a weak D match, TRBD1 (6 bases). Trimming took 11 bases from V and 3 from J, leaving 13 bases between them. CDR1 and CDR2 (germline): MDHEN, SYDVKM. This CDR3 is 12 amino acids long. CDR3 sequence reads: CASGAGDYGYTF. The CDR3 DNA follows: TGTGCCTCAGGGGCAGGTGACTATGGCTACACCTTC.

The J gene is TRBJ1-1, the V gene TRBV2; 7 bases are a match to TRBD1. The CDR3 runs to 15 residues. CDR1 is SNHLY and CDR2 is FYNNEI in the germline V gene. The J segment lost 8 bases and the V segment lost 5 bases, leaving 14 bases of the junction unmatched. CDR3 in DNA: TGTGCCAGCAGTTTCAGCCGAAAAGACAGGGAGGAAGCTTTCTTT. The encoded protein is CASSFSRKDREEAFF.